This TCR beta chain was captured in a study of blood T cell repertoires in COVID-19. Sequencing used immunoSEQ multiplex PCR; TCRdb keeps in-frame clones, though not all of them. The sample includes roughly 200,000 clones, 70% to 80% seen only once; the top ten take almost 6%. There are 15 residues in the CDR3. V shed 4 bases, J shed 5 bases, and the junction held 9 bases outside the gene matches. Germline V gene data show CDR1 as SGHTA and CDR2 as FQGTGA. The chain links TRBV7-3 to TRBJ2-3; TRBD1 aligns across 7 bases. The sample was peripheral blood. The clonotype comes from a woman aged 40-49 years with COVID-19, enrolled during active disease. The chain's CDR3 is CASSSYGQVGDTQYF. As DNA, the CDR3 is TGTGCCAGCAGCTCTTACGGACAGGTTGGAGATACGCAGTATTTT.